This T cell receptor beta chain was found in a study of blood T cell repertoires in COVID-19. Looking at the study overall: Collection of acute and convalescent COVID-19 samples took place in the United States, Italy and Spain. T cells, B-cell-depleted T cells, or PBMCs supplied cDNA or gDNA.

Patients of the Seattle cohort, enrolled during active infection, were followed longitudinally. V lost 5 bases to trimming and J lost 2 bases; unmatched junction nucleotides: 3. The CDR3 length is 13 residues. Germline-derived CDR1 and CDR2 are SEHNR and FQNEAQ (reference sequence). The protocol was immunoSEQ multiplex PCR, while the TCRdb copy is restricted to in-frame clones and leaves out a portion. The sample shows fewer than 350,000 clones, about 91% of them seen only once. This TCR derives from a woman in her twenties or thirties with COVID-19, enrolled during active disease. The chain recombines TRBV7-9 with TRBJ2-7; 7 bases match TRBD2. The sample taken for sequencing was peripheral blood. The CDR3 DNA follows: TGTGCCAGCAGCCAGGGACTAACCTACGAGCAGTACTTC. Translation gives CASSQGLTYEQYF.